Below, one T cell receptor beta chain is given with its context. Antigen: not known. Once RNA had been extracted, it was reverse transcribed into cDNA to act as the sequencing template. The method was immunoSEQ multiplex PCR; TCRdb's version includes in-frame clones alone and lacks a portion of them. In the table there are 95,000 to 100,000 clones, 60% to 75% of which are singletons. The CDR3 length is 14 residues. V dropped 6 bases and J dropped 8 bases, with 22 bases sitting between them. Per the germline V gene, CDR1 is GTSNPN and CDR2 is SVGIG (reference sequence). The sample originates from a study of CD8+ T cells in alopecia areata. Treatment: oral pan-JAK inhibitor, 5-10 mg twice daily. The study's findings and limits: Between patients, shared TCR sequences were less clear than in mice. This was possibly due in part to HLA diversity in the patient population. Higher clonality and more expanded CD8+ clones appeared in lesional than normal scalp.

The sample was CD8+ T cells sorted from blood, taken at week 4, from a patient treated with tofacitinib. The genes are TRBV30 and TRBJ1-2; D possibly corresponds to TRBD1 (6 bases). The TCR was taken from a human donor with alopecia areata. DNA of the CDR3: TGTGCCTGCCACCGGGACGACATAGGGGGGGGCTACACCTTC. It translates to CACHRDDIGGGYTF. Full variable domain (outside the CDR3, taken from reference TRBV30 and TRBJ1-2): SQTIHQWPATLVQPVGSPLSLECTVEGTSNPNLYWYRQAAGRGLQLLFYSVGIGQISSEVPQNLSASRPQDRQFILSSKKLLLSDSGFYLCACHRDDIGGGYTFGSGTRLTVV.